The next 30 T cell receptor beta chains were all read from a single sample in a study of cytomegalovirus exposure and HLA in healthy donors (dated by TCRdb to 2017 to 2019). Receptors were amplified or captured by the immunoSEQ multiplex PCR assay. For the multiplex PCR, a mixture combining 60 forward primers for TCR Vbeta segments and 13 reverse primers for TCR Jbeta segments was used. TCRdb's version of the immuneACCESS table is confined to in-frame rearrangements and falls short of the full clone set. An unresolved V gene accounts for under half of the shortfall where checked; the remainder is of unknown origin. Counted in this sample were about 180,000 clones; 65% to 85% of them appeared once. 0.95% to 1.5% of the sample is in the top ten clones. The sample was PBMCs. The receptors were sampled from a boy aged 2 to 10 in good health and CMV-seronegative.

The chain employs TRBV19 and TRBJ2-2, with D unclear. Looked up from germline, CDR1 is LNHDA and CDR2 is SQIVND (reference sequence). The CDR3 runs 11 residues. Trimming took 6 bases from V and 7 from J, leaving 6 bases between them. CDR3 amino acids: CASRFVGELFF. The CDR3 region has the DNA TGTGCCAGTAGATTCGTCGGGGAGCTGTTTTTT.

The chain links TRBV11-2 to TRBJ1-2; D gene unclear. Per the germline V gene, CDR1 is SGHAT and CDR2 is FQNNGV. The CDR3 has 12 amino acids. Deletions cut 5 bases from V and 4 bases from J, with 8 bases between. The CDR3 DNA follows: TGTGCCAGCAGCAGAGACATCTATGGCTACACCTTC. Protein sequence: CASSRDIYGYTF.

V is TRBV29-1 and J is TRBJ2-3; tentatively, D is TRBD2 (6 bases). Germline V gene data show CDR1 as SQVTM and CDR2 as ANQGSEA. V was shortened by 4 bases and J by 3 bases, with 11 bases between the two germline ends. There are 13 residues in the CDR3. The CDR3 sequence is CSVVGGATDTQYF. The CDR3 DNA is TGCAGCGTTGTAGGCGGGGCGACAGATACGCAGTATTTT.

The chain links TRBV7-9 to TRBJ2-3, with 10 bases lining up with TRBD2. V gave up 10 bases and J gave up 2 bases; unmatched junction bases: 15. Germline loops: CDR1 SEHNR, CDR2 FQNEAQ (reference sequence). The CDR3 spans 17 residues. CDR3 sequence reads: CATSQPKAGGYTDTQYF. The CDR3 coding sequence is TGTGCCACTTCGCAGCCCAAAGCGGGAGGGTACACAGATACGCAGTATTTT.

V and J are TRBV18 and TRBJ2-1; 11 bases fit TRBD2. The germline CDR1 and CDR2 sequences are KGHSH and LQKENI. V shed 0 bases, J shed 3 bases, and the junction held 7 bases outside the gene matches. This CDR3 comprises 18 residues. CDR3 in DNA: TGTGCCAGCTCACCACCGGGGGTAGCGGGGGGGCTCTACAATGAGCAGTTCTTC. Translation gives CASSPPGVAGGLYNEQFF.

The V gene is TRBV7-2, the J gene TRBJ2-6; no definite D call. Germline assignment: CDR1 SGHTA and CDR2 FQGNSA. The CDR3 runs 17 residues. Deletions cut 1 base from V and 0 bases from J, with 10 bases between. CDR3 protein: CASSLVSSSSGANVLTF. The CDR3 DNA follows: TGTGCCAGCAGCTTAGTTTCCTCGAGCTCTGGGGCCAACGTCCTGACTTTC.

The rearrangement links TRBV2 to TRBJ1-2, with D maybe TRBD1 (5 bases). The CDR3 is 16 amino acids. Germline loops: CDR1 SNHLY, CDR2 FYNNEI. The ends were cut back, 1 base at V and 3 bases at J, with 15 bases in the middle. CDR3 residues: CASSEGDGGLDYGYTF. CDR3 bases: TGTGCCAGCAGTGAAGGGGACGGGGGGTTGGACTATGGCTACACCTTC. Using reference TRBV2 and TRBJ1-2 for the parts outside the CDR3, the full variable domain is EPEVTQTPSHQVTQMGQEVILRCVPISNHLYFYWYRQILGQKVEFLVSFYNNEISEKSEIFDDQFSVERPDGSNFTLKIRSTKLEDSAMYFCASSEGDGGLDYGYTFGSGTRLTVV.

In this sample, this clone turned up once. The J gene is TRBJ2-1, the V gene TRBV13; 8 bases map to TRBD2. The V gene's germline CDR1 is PRHDT and CDR2 FYEKMQ (reference sequence). The CDR3 extends over 16 amino acids. The V segment lost 2 bases and the J segment 5 bases; nucleotides outside the gene matches: 8. DNA of the CDR3: TGTGCCAGCAGCTTACGTATCCAGCGGGGGCACAATGAGCAGTTCTTC. This translates into CASSLRIQRGHNEQFF.

This chain uses TRBV19 with TRBJ2-2; a weak D match, TRBD2 (5 bases). Germline-derived CDR1 and CDR2 are LNHDA and SQIVND (reference sequence). Deletions cut 7 bases from V and 1 base from J, with 10 bases between. There are 14 residues in the CDR3. The CDR3 coding sequence is TGTGCCAGTACGATCCGGGGGAACACCGGGGAGCTGTTTTTT. Its translation: CASTIRGNTGELFF.

This clone was seen just once. V gene TRBV30 combines with J gene TRBJ2-3; 10 positions match TRBD2. The CDR3 has 14 amino acids. The V gene end was trimmed by 3 bases and the J gene end by 8 bases; junction bases not matched to a gene: 8. Per the germline V gene, CDR1 is GTSNPN and CDR2 is SVGIG (reference sequence). CDR3 protein: CAWRKSGGESTQYF. The CDR3 nucleotides are TGTGCCTGGAGGAAGAGCGGGGGGGAAAGTACGCAGTATTTT.

This clone was seen a handful of times. The chain employs TRBV5-1 and TRBJ1-2, with D hard to call. In germline, CDR1 is SGHRS, CDR2 YFSETQ. The V gene lost 4 bases and the J gene lost 0 bases, with 10 bases spanning the gap. The CDR3 extends over 14 amino acids. CDR3 sequence reads: CASSLAGSNYGYTF. The CDR3 coding sequence is TGCGCCAGCAGCCTGGCGGGATCTAACTATGGCTACACCTTC.

The gene calls are TRBV11-3 and TRBJ2-2; tentatively, D is TRBD2 (5 bases). This CDR3 comprises 14 residues. Germline V gives CDR1 SGHNT, CDR2 YENEEA. Trimming pared 5 bases from V and 2 bases from J, leaving 9 bases between. The CDR3, as DNA: TGTGCCAGCAGCCCCCCGGGAAACACCGGGGAGCTGTTTTTT. Its translation: CASSPPGNTGELFF.

The rearrangement joins TRBV30 to TRBJ1-1; the D is unclear. The CDR3 totals 13 residues. V was pared by 1 base and J by 4 bases, with 10 bases between. Germline loops: CDR1 GTSNPN, CDR2 SVGIG (reference sequence). The CDR3 spells CAWSAMRGTEAFF. The CDR3 coding sequence is TGTGCCTGGAGTGCGATGAGAGGCACTGAAGCTTTCTTT.

This chain links TRBV5-8 with TRBJ1-5, with D perhaps matching TRBD1 (5 bases). CDR3 length equals 14 residues. Germline V gives CDR1 SGHTS, CDR2 YDEGEE. The V and J ends lost 1 base and 4 bases respectively, with 9 bases between them. CDR3 sequence reads: CASSLWQGNQPQHF. CDR3 nucleotide sequence: TGTGCCAGCAGCTTGTGGCAGGGAAATCAGCCCCAGCATTTT.

This rearrangement joins TRBV11-2 to TRBJ2-3, with TRBD2 as a possible D gene (5 bases). The CDR3 totals 16 residues. Germline V CDR1 and CDR2: SGHAT, FQNNGV. V lost 5 bases and J 0 bases, leaving 15 bases between the germline ends. CDR3 DNA sequence: TGTGCCAGCAGCACGAGAGGACTCCCGAGCACAGATACGCAGTATTTT. Translated, it gives CASSTRGLPSTDTQYF.

This clone showed up just once. The J gene is TRBJ1-6, the V gene TRBV30; D not resolved. The V end lost 2 bases, the J end lost 5 bases, and 7 bases lay between the germline ends. Germline CDR1 is GTSNPN and CDR2 is SVGIG (reference sequence). The CDR3 sequence is 13 residues long. The CDR3 here is CAWSLTDNSPLHF. The CDR3 nucleotides are TGTGCCTGGAGTCTCACAGATAATTCACCCCTCCACTTT.

The chain recombines TRBV7-2 with TRBJ1-1; 7 nucleotides line up with TRBD1. Germline CDR1 is SGHTA and CDR2 is FQGNSA. The CDR3 contains 13 residues. V lost 7 bases and J lost 6; bases outside the gene matches: 8. The CDR3 loop reads CASTLRGISEAFF. In DNA, the CDR3 is TGTGCCAGCACCCTCAGGGGGATCTCTGAAGCTTTCTTT.

V usage is TRBV18 and J usage is TRBJ2-1, with TRBD2 as a possible D gene (5 bases). V lost 7 bases and J lost 5, with 21 bases in between. The CDR3 totals 16 residues. Germline-derived CDR1 and CDR2 are KGHSH and LQKENI. CDR3 nucleotides: TGTGCCAGCTTTCCCTCATGGGCCTGGGGAGACAATGAGCAGTTCTTC. Its translation is CASFPSWAWGDNEQFF.

J is TRBJ2-3 and V is TRBV6-6, with D possibly being TRBD2 (5 bases). CDR1 is MNHNY, CDR2 SVGAGI, per germline (reference sequence). V was pared by 5 bases and J by 2 bases, with 14 bases between. The CDR3 loop spans 15 amino acids. The CDR3 spells CASSPEQRITDTQYF. In DNA form, the CDR3 reads TGTGCCAGCAGTCCTGAGCAGCGGATCACAGATACGCAGTATTTT.

The chain employs TRBV27 and TRBJ1-2; perhaps TRBD1 as D (6 bases). Trimming cost V 4 bases and J 2 bases, with 20 bases left between them. CDR3 length: 17 residues. Per germline, CDR1 MNHEY and CDR2 SMNVEV (reference sequence). DNA for the CDR3: TGTGCCAGCAGTTCCATCCCTGTGGGCAGGGGAAACTATGGCTACACCTTC. It codes for CASSSIPVGRGNYGYTF.

This chain uses TRBV6-1 with TRBJ2-1, with D possibly TRBD2 on 5 matching bases. CDR1 and CDR2 (germline): MNHNS, SASEGT. The V end lost 8 bases, the J end lost 10 bases, and 15 bases lay between the germline ends. The CDR3 totals 12 residues. The CDR3 bases are TGTGCCAGCGAAGGGAGAAGGGTCGAGCAGTTCTTC. This translates into CASEGRRVEQFF.

This chain links TRBV6-1 with TRBJ2-3; TRBD2 matches at 10 bases. Germline V gene lookup returns CDR1 MNHNS and CDR2 SASEGT. This CDR3 spans 15 amino acids. Losses at the gene ends were 5 bases for V and 1 base for J; bases not matched to a gene: 3. The CDR3 loop is CASSPLAGGTDTQYF. DNA of the CDR3: TGTGCCAGCAGTCCTCTAGCGGGGGGCACAGATACGCAGTATTTT.

The genes are TRBV7-9 and TRBJ2-5; the match to TRBD1 covers 8 bases. Trimming took 4 bases from V and 3 from J; bases not matched to a gene: 7. The CDR3 contains 15 residues. Germline lookup yields CDR1 SEHNR and CDR2 FQNEAQ (reference sequence). CDR3 residues: CASSSWTGIKETQYF. The CDR3 coding sequence is TGTGCCAGCAGCTCCTGGACAGGGATTAAAGAGACCCAGTACTTC.

The chain employs TRBV2 and TRBJ2-3; a weak D match, TRBD2 (5 bases). The length of the CDR3 is 16 residues. Trimming pared 8 bases from V and 1 base from J, leaving 19 bases between. Germline CDR1 and CDR2: SNHLY and FYNNEI. Here the CDR3 DNA reads TGTGCCAGCCGTGCTTTTTGGGGAGAGGGCACAGATACGCAGTATTTT. As protein: CASRAFWGEGTDTQYF.

J is TRBJ2-1 and V is TRBV29-1, with 8 bases identical to TRBD2. V was pared by 0 bases and J by 5 bases, with 18 bases of the junction left unmatched. CDR3 length equals 19 residues. Germline CDR1 is SQVTM and CDR2 is ANQGSEA. The CDR3 region is CSVEEVEGTGGPLHNEQFF. CDR3 DNA: TGCAGCGTTGAAGAGGTAGAAGGGACGGGAGGGCCCCTCCACAATGAGCAGTTCTTC.

For the CDR3, the DNA is TGTGCCAGCAGTCTCTTCAGGGGAAGCTCCTATAATTCACCCCTCCACTTT. It is translated as CASSLFRGSSYNSPLHF. The chain is built from TRBV27 and TRBJ1-6; the D gene is possibly TRBD1 (6 bases). CDR1 is MNHEY and CDR2 is SMNVEV in the germline V gene (reference sequence). The CDR3 spans 17 residues. The V and J ends lost 5 bases and 0 bases respectively, with 14 bases between them.

The chain carries TRBV4-1 and TRBJ2-7; a weak D match, TRBD2 (5 bases). Germline V gives CDR1 MGHRA, CDR2 YSYEKL. Deletions cut 1 base from V and 7 bases from J, with 17 bases between. The CDR3 totals 15 residues. The CDR3, as DNA: TGCGCCAGCAGCCAAGCCCCTAAGCACAGAGGGGAGCAGTACTTC. This translates into CASSQAPKHRGEQYF.

The rearrangement links TRBV30 to TRBJ2-5, with TRBD2 matching over 9 bases. TRBJ2-7 matches the DNA end more closely, so the J call is doubtful. This CDR3 spans 14 amino acids. The V gene's germline CDR1 is GTSNPN and CDR2 SVGIG (reference sequence). The CDR3 DNA sequence: TGTGCCTGGAGTAGGTTAGCGGGAGTGTACGAGCAGTACTTC. It encodes CAWSRLAGVYEQYF.

A few counts support this clone. The V call is TRBV7-8, the J call TRBJ1-1; D is perhaps TRBD1 (5 bases). Per germline, CDR1 SGHVS and CDR2 FQNEAQ. The length of the CDR3 is 13 residues. Deletions cut 1 base from V and 6 bases from J, with 9 bases between. The CDR3 DNA is TGTGCCAGCAGCTTAGTGCAGGGTTCTGAAGCTTTCTTT. It codes for CASSLVQGSEAFF.

V is TRBV27 and J is TRBJ1-1; 7 bases line up with TRBD1. V gave up 5 bases and J gave up 3 bases; unmatched junction bases: 9. Per germline, CDR1 MNHEY and CDR2 SMNVEV (reference sequence). The CDR3 consists of 15 residues. CDR3 amino acids: CASSAPGQPYTEAFF. DNA for the CDR3: TGTGCCAGCAGTGCCCCGGGACAGCCGTACACTGAAGCTTTCTTT.